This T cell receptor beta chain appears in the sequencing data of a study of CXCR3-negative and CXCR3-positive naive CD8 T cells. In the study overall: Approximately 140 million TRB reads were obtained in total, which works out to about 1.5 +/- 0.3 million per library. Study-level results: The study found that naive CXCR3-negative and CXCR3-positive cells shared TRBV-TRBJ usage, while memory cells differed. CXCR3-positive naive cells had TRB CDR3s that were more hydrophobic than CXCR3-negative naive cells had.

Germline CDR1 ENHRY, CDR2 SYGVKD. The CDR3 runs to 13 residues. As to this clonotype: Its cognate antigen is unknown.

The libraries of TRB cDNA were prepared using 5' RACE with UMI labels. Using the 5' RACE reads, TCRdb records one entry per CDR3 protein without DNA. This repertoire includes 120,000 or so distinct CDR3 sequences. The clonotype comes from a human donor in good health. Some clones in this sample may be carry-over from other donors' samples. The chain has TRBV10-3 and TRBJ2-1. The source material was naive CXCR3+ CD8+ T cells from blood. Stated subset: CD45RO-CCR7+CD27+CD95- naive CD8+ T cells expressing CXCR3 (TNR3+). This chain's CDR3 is CAISESDYNEQFF.